This paragraph covers one T cell receptor beta chain sequence. The antigen is not known. It was with 60 Vbeta and 13 Jbeta primers that the PCR ran. Sequenced by immunoSEQ multiplex PCR; TCRdb stores in-frame clones only, minus some. This sample's clone table lists over 100,000 clones. The entry originates in a study of cytomegalovirus exposure and HLA in healthy donors. Whole-study findings and limits: Equally common other TCR beta chains were less clonally expanded than HLA-associated ones, a later analysis found. Analysis was carried out at a later point, and it linked a missense DCLRE1C variant to TCR beta V- and J-gene trimming.

The CDR3 is 16 amino acids. V was pared by 3 bases and J by 5 bases, with 10 bases of the junction left unmatched. From germline, CDR1 is LGHNA and CDR2 YNFKEQ. V is TRBV4-2 and J is TRBJ2-7; 10 nucleotides align to TRBD2. Sequenced sample: PBMCs. The TCR was taken from a man in his forties in good health and CMV-seropositive. The CDR3 nucleotides are TGTGCCAGCAGCCAGAACATTCTAGCGGGAGACCACGAGCAGTACTTC. Amino acid sequence: CASSQNILAGDHEQYF.